This passage covers 17 T cell receptor beta chains from one sample sequenced in a study of CD8+ T cells in alopecia areata (dated by TCRdb to the late 2010s). The meaning of the sample's treatment or condition label: oral pan-JAK inhibitor, 5-10 mg twice daily. Library generation was performed with the immunoSEQ multiplex PCR assay. To provide template for TCR sequencing, every sample had RNA extracted and reverse transcribed into cDNA. Imported from immuneACCESS, the table was reduced by TCRdb to in-frame sequences with V and J called. These copies leave out some clones; in studies compared against another copy, an unresolved V gene accounts for under half, and the cause of the remainder is not known. This sample gives 250,000 to 350,000 clones in total; about three fifths of them show up just once. The ten largest account for 0.75% to 0.95% of the sample. The specimen was CD4+ T cells sorted from blood, collected at roughly week 53, from a patient treated with tofacitinib. The receptor source for this set is a human donor with alopecia areata.

The rearrangement uses TRBV27 and TRBJ2-1; TRBD2 matches 9 bases. CDR1 and CDR2 from the germline V gene are MNHEY and SMNVEV (reference sequence). Unmatched junction bases numbered 3, after V lost 2 bases and J lost 4 bases. The CDR3 runs 15 residues. The CDR3 region is CASSLAGGQYNEQFF. As DNA, the CDR3 is TGTGCCAGCAGTTTAGCGGGGGGGCAGTACAATGAGCAGTTCTTC.

This clone turned up a few times. The chain joins TRBV19 to TRBJ2-2; TRBD1 agrees at 7 bases. The CDR3 spans 14 residues. CDR1 is LNHDA, CDR2 SQIVND, per germline (reference sequence). After removal of 5 bases from V and 6 bases from J, the junction contained 6 bases not matched to a gene. The DNA of the CDR3 is TGTGCCAGTAGTTCGGGACAGCCCGCCGGGGAGCTGTTTTTT. Its protein is CASSSGQPAGELFF.

The V and J genes are TRBV6-5 and TRBJ2-2; D gene ambiguous. The CDR3 consists of 13 residues. Germline V lookup: CDR1 MNHEY, CDR2 SVGAGI. V was trimmed by 6 bases and J by 5 bases, leaving 10 bases between them. The chain's CDR3 is CASRKGYTGELFF. CDR3 DNA sequence: TGTGCCAGCAGAAAGGGATATACCGGGGAGCTGTTTTTT.

This CDR3 reads CASRPDTGYGYTF. The CDR3 DNA follows: TGTGCCAGCAGACCAGACACCGGCTATGGCTACACCTTC. The chain uses TRBV25-1 and TRBJ1-2; the D is unclear. The CDR3 runs to 13 residues. V lost 6 bases and J 4 bases, leaving 12 bases between the germline ends. Germline-derived CDR1 and CDR2 are MGHDK and SYGVNS.

This chain joins TRBV30 and TRBJ1-1; D call uncertain. The germline CDR1 and CDR2 sequences are GTSNPN and SVGIG (reference sequence). The CDR3 runs 13 residues. V was pared by 4 bases and J by 1 base, with 10 bases between. The chain's CDR3 is CAWTAGWNTEAFF. CDR3 nucleotide sequence: TGTGCCTGGACGGCCGGCTGGAACACTGAAGCTTTCTTT.

This chain joins TRBV10-2 and TRBJ2-7, with 9 bases matching TRBD2. Germline V gene sequence: CDR1 WSHSY, CDR2 SAAADI. Trimming cost V 6 bases and J 4 bases; bases outside gene matches: 10. CDR3 size: 15 residues. The CDR3 DNA sequence: TGCGCCAGCAGACTTGCGGGGGGGCGGGAATACGAGCAGTACTTC. Encoded protein: CASRLAGGREYEQYF.

The genes are TRBV19 and TRBJ2-7, with TRBD1 matching over 7 bases. The V segment lost 3 bases and the J segment 4 bases; nucleotides outside the gene matches: 6. This CDR3 contains 14 residues. Germline assignment: CDR1 LNHDA and CDR2 SQIVND (reference sequence). For the CDR3, the DNA is TGTGCCAGTAGTATTCAACAGGGGATTTACGAGCAGTACTTC. Translating it yields CASSIQQGIYEQYF.

The rearrangement links TRBV7-9 to TRBJ2-3; D gene ambiguous. Germline V gene lookup returns CDR1 SEHNR and CDR2 FQNEAQ (reference sequence). The CDR3 loop spans 12 amino acids. V was shortened by 3 bases and J by 9 bases, with 10 bases between the two germline ends. The CDR3 nucleotides are TGTGCCAGCAGCTTGGATGTGTCAACGCAGTATTTT. This sequence encodes CASSLDVSTQYF.

This clone turned up a few times. The same CDR3 arises from other DNA sequences in this sample as well. This chain links TRBV20-1 with TRBJ2-3, with D unresolved. Trimming cost V 6 bases and J 0 bases, with 4 bases left between them. Per germline, CDR1 DFQATT and CDR2 SNEGSKA (reference sequence). This CDR3 region has 11 residues. The CDR3 protein is CSAPSTDTQYF. The CDR3 DNA reads TGCAGTGCCCCGAGCACAGATACGCAGTATTTT.

This clone turned up a few times. The chain links TRBV27 to TRBJ1-5, with D unclear. Trimming took 5 bases from V and 0 from J, leaving 5 bases between them. CDR1 MNHEY and CDR2 SMNVEV come from the germline V gene (reference sequence). The CDR3 length is 13 residues. CDR3 nucleotides: TGTGCCAGCAGTGCCGTTAGCAATCAGCCCCAGCATTTT. Residues: CASSAVSNQPQHF.

CDR3 amino acids: CAWSRTSGQETQYF. CDR3 DNA: TGTGCCTGGAGTCGGACTAGCGGGCAAGAGACCCAGTACTTC. The chain combines TRBV30 with TRBJ2-5; TRBD2 aligns across 11 bases. Germline values: CDR1 GTSNPN, CDR2 SVGIG (reference sequence). Trimming took 2 bases from V and 2 from J; bases not matched to a gene: 1. The CDR3 has 14 residues.

This rearrangement joins TRBV25-1 to TRBJ2-5; 11 bases line up with TRBD1. The V and J ends lost 5 bases and 5 bases, in that order; junction bases with no gene match: 13. In germline, CDR1 is MGHDK, CDR2 SYGVNS. This CDR3 has 17 residues. As DNA, the CDR3 is TGTGCCAGCAGTCTCCCTCTGGACAGGGGGCGGGAGGAGACCCAGTACTTC. The encoded protein is CASSLPLDRGREETQYF. Full variable domain (missing parts from reference TRBV25-1 and TRBJ2-5): EADIYQTPRYLVIGTGKKITLECSQTMGHDKMYWYQQDPGMELHLIHYSYGVNSTEKGDLSSESTVSRIRTEHFPLTLESARPSHTSQYLCASSLPLDRGREETQYFGPGTRLLVL.

This chain links TRBV6-1 with TRBJ2-5; possible D gene TRBD2, 6 bases. Trimming removed 4 bases from V and 7 bases from J, with 19 bases in between. The CDR3 has 15 residues. Germline CDR1 reads MNHNS; CDR2 reads SASEGT. DNA for the CDR3: TGTGCCAGCAGTGGGGGACTCGGGAGAAGGGTGACCCAGTACTTC. Amino acid sequence: CASSGGLGRRVTQYF.

The chain has TRBV5-1 and TRBJ2-5, with D perhaps TRBD1 (6 bases). In germline, CDR1 is SGHRS, CDR2 YFSETQ. The CDR3 is 16 amino acids. V was shortened by 1 base and J by 1 base, with 14 bases between the two germline ends. CDR3 region: CASSLFQGTIQETQYF. CDR3 nucleotides: TGCGCCAGCAGCTTGTTCCAGGGGACCATCCAAGAGACCCAGTACTTC. Full variable domain (rest looked up from reference TRBV5-1 and TRBJ2-5): KAGVTQTPRYLIKTRGQQVTLSCSPISGHRSVSWYQQTPGQGLQFLFEYFSETQRNKGNFPGRFSGRQFSNSRSEMNVSTLELGDSALYLCASSLFQGTIQETQYFGPGTRLLVL.

V and J are TRBV9 and TRBJ2-3, with a possible D match to TRBD1 (6 bases). The CDR3 is made up of 14 amino acids. Trimming left V 2 bases short and J 7 bases short, with 14 bases between. Germline CDR1 reads SGDLS; CDR2 reads YYNGEE. As DNA, the CDR3 is TGTGCCAGCAGCGTCGACAGGATTGGAAATACGCAGTATTTT. The encoded protein is CASSVDRIGNTQYF.

The V and J genes are TRBV29-1 and TRBJ2-5; perhaps TRBD2 as D (6 bases). Germline V gene sequence: CDR1 SQVTM, CDR2 ANQGSEA. This CDR3 is built from 10 residues. The V end was cut by 6 bases, the J end by 5 bases, with 7 bases between. The CDR3 spells CSVRGETQYF. As DNA, the CDR3 is TGCAGCGTACGGGGGGAGACCCAGTACTTC. Based on the CDR3 plus reference TRBV29-1 and TRBJ2-5, the full variable domain is SAVISQKPSRDICQRGTSLTIQCQVDSQVTMMFWYRQQPGQSLTLIATANQGSEATYESGFVIDKFPISRPNLTFSTLTVSNMSPEDSSIYLCSVRGETQYFGPGTRLLVL.

The genes are TRBV29-1 and TRBJ2-1, with 7 bases matching TRBD1. Unmatched junction bases numbered 5, after V lost 6 bases and J lost 0 bases. CDR1 and CDR2 from the germline V gene are SQVTM and ANQGSEA. The CDR3 is 14 amino acids. DNA for the CDR3: TGCAGCGTCCACACAGGGGCCTCCTACAATGAGCAGTTCTTC. Translated: CSVHTGASYNEQFF.